The 11 T cell receptor beta chains in this list originate from one sample, sequenced in a study of blood T cell repertoires in COVID-19. Libraries were prepared by immunoSEQ multiplex PCR; TCRdb keeps only in-frame clonotypes and omits some of them. The data hold under 85,000 clones, with around 80% observed a single time. Sequencing was performed on peripheral blood. These receptor sequences come from a man in his 60s with active or convalescent COVID-19.

This clone was counted once. The chain recombines TRBV24-1 with TRBJ1-1; 10 bases map to TRBD1. Germline V gene sequence: CDR1 KGHDR, CDR2 SFDVKD. The junction had 11 bases not matched to a gene; V was cut back by 7 bases and J by 10 bases. The CDR3 loop spans 14 amino acids. The CDR3 bases are TGTGCCACCAGCAACCCCGGACAGGGGGTTGGAGCTTTCTTT. It is translated as CATSNPGQGVGAFF.

The rearrangement uses TRBV19 and TRBJ2-7, with TRBD1 matching over 9 bases. Germline CDR1 reads LNHDA; CDR2 reads SQIVND (reference sequence). The CDR3 runs 14 residues. The J segment lost 9 bases and the V segment lost 5 bases, leaving 11 bases of the junction unmatched. The CDR3 reads CASSVGQGQVAQYF. Here the CDR3 DNA reads TGTGCCAGTAGTGTGGGACAGGGCCAAGTAGCGCAGTACTTC.

In DNA form, the CDR3 reads TGTGCCAGCAGTTTAATCCCCCCACAGGGGAAGAACACCGGGGAGCTGTTTTTT. Protein: CASSLIPPQGKNTGELFF. The chain uses TRBV27 and TRBJ2-2, with 7 positions matching TRBD1. The trim removed 2 bases at V and 1 base at J, leaving 10 bases unmatched. Per the germline V gene, CDR1 is MNHEY and CDR2 is SMNVEV (reference sequence). The CDR3 runs 18 residues.

This chain connects TRBV5-5 to TRBJ2-1; 10 bases are shared with TRBD2. After removal of 3 bases from V and 9 bases from J, the junction contained 12 bases not matched to a gene. CDR3 length: 16 amino acids. Germline V gene data show CDR1 as SGHKS and CDR2 as YYEKEE (reference sequence). The CDR3 is CASSSPAGGNMGEQFF. As DNA, the CDR3 is TGTGCCAGCAGCTCTCCAGCGGGGGGGAATATGGGTGAGCAGTTCTTC.

V gene TRBV9 combines with J gene TRBJ1-6; 9 positions match TRBD1. The CDR3 has 17 amino acids. The germline V gene has CDR1 SGDLS and CDR2 YYNGEE. Unmatched junction bases numbered 11, after V lost 3 bases and J lost 7 bases. The CDR3 bases are TGTGCCAGCAGCGCGAGGACAGGGGACGGCAGGAATTCACCCCTCCACTTT. Translation gives CASSARTGDGRNSPLHF.

In this sample, this clone turned up once. This chain links TRBV9 with TRBJ1-1; weak D call: TRBD1 (5 bases). Trimming shortened V by 5 bases and J by 4 bases, and 12 bases separated the two germline ends. From germline, CDR1 is SGDLS and CDR2 YYNGEE. The length of the CDR3 is 13 residues. The CDR3 loop reads CASSAGRGTEAFF. CDR3 in DNA: TGTGCCAGCAGTGCTGGTAGGGGCACTGAAGCTTTCTTT.

The chain has TRBV9 and TRBJ1-1; D is possibly TRBD1 (6 bases). Germline-derived CDR1 and CDR2 are SGDLS and YYNGEE. The CDR3 is 14 amino acids. The germline V and J ends were trimmed by 3 bases and 3 bases, with 12 bases remaining between them. CDR3 loop: CASSGGGADTEAFF. The CDR3 nucleotides are TGTGCCAGCAGCGGCGGGGGGGCTGACACTGAAGCTTTCTTT.

This clone appeared a few times. The gene calls are TRBV19 and TRBJ1-4; 9 bases line up with TRBD1. Germline CDR1 is LNHDA and CDR2 is SQIVND (reference sequence). V was clipped by 6 bases and J by 7 bases; unmatched bases: 6. The CDR3 has 14 amino acids. The chain's CDR3 is CASSTTGGAEKLFF. The CDR3, as DNA: TGTGCCAGTAGCACGACAGGGGGGGCTGAAAAACTGTTTTTT.

This sequence joins TRBV7-3 and TRBJ2-1, with TRBD2 matching 9 bases. V dropped 4 bases and J dropped 3; count of bases not matched to a gene: 4. The germline CDR1 and CDR2 sequences are SGHTA and FQGTGA. The CDR3 has 15 amino acids. The CDR3 loop is CASSSAGGIYNEQFF. The CDR3 bases are TGTGCCAGCAGCTCAGCGGGGGGAATCTACAATGAGCAGTTCTTC. The full variable domain, completed using reference TRBV7-3 and TRBJ2-1, is GAGVSQTPSNKVTEKGKYVELRCDPISGHTALYWYRQSLGQGPEFLIYFQGTGAADDSGLPNDRFFAVRPEGSVSTLKIQRTERGDSAVYLCASSSAGGIYNEQFFGPGTRLTVL.

Only a few counts were recorded for this clone. The chain carries TRBV15 and TRBJ1-1; a possible D gene is TRBD1 (6 bases). The germline V gene has CDR1 LNHNV and CDR2 YYDKDF (reference sequence). V lost 0 bases to trimming and J lost 5 bases, with 19 bases between them. This CDR3 region has 17 residues. CDR3 DNA: TGTGCCACCAGCAGAGATGTCCCTTGGGGGCGGGAGACTGAAGCTTTCTTT. This encodes CATSRDVPWGRETEAFF.

V usage is TRBV7-2 and J usage is TRBJ2-7, with TRBD1 matching 9 bases. V gave up 5 bases and J gave up 7 bases; unmatched junction bases: 9. CDR1 and CDR2 (germline): SGHTA, FQGNSA. There are 14 residues in the CDR3. The CDR3 loop reads CASSPWTGEREQYF. Here the CDR3 DNA reads TGTGCCAGCAGCCCATGGACAGGGGAAAGGGAGCAGTACTTC. Filled out from reference TRBV7-2 and TRBJ2-7, the complete variable domain reads GAGVSQSPSNKVTEKGKDVELRCDPISGHTALYWYRQSLGQGLEFLIYFQGNSAPDKSGLPSDRFSAERTGGSVSTLTIQRTQQEDSAVYLCASSPWTGEREQYFGPGTRLTVT.